This T cell receptor (beta chain) stems from a study of blood T cell repertoires in COVID-19. The V gene lost 5 bases and the J gene lost 3 bases, with 6 bases spanning the gap. The V gene's germline CDR1 is MDHEN and CDR2 SYDVKM. This CDR3 contains 12 residues. Data came from immunoSEQ multiplex PCR; TCRdb stores just in-frame clones and leaves some out. The table lists about 260,000 clones, roughly 82% of them singletons. The chain combines TRBV28 with TRBJ2-3; D ambiguous. Sequencing was done on a sample of PBMCs or T cells enriched from blood (not recorded which). The receptor's source is a woman between 45 and 65 years old who had recovered from COVID-19. The CDR3 loop reads CASSVLTDTQYF. CDR3 coding DNA: TGTGCCAGCAGTGTGCTAACAGATACGCAGTATTTT.